This TCR beta chain was sequenced for a study of cytomegalovirus exposure and HLA in healthy donors. Study background: In a previous analysis, approximately 110 million unique TCR beta sequences were found from 150 million to 200 million T cells.

PCR amplification relied on 60 Vbeta primers (plus 13 Jbeta primers). TCRdb keeps only in-frame clones here, not all; method: immunoSEQ multiplex PCR. Of fewer than 200,000 clones listed, about three quarters were seen once; the top ten hold 0.7% to 0.8%. The germline gives CDR1 MNHNS, CDR2 SASEGT. This CDR3 has 15 residues. Sequencing was done on a sample of PBMCs. The origin of this receptor is a female donor in good health and CMV-seronegative. The chain couples TRBV6-1 to TRBJ2-5, with D possibly matching TRBD2 (7 bases). The DNA end is more similar to TRBJ2-7, so the J call may be wrong. The CDR3 DNA is TGTGCCAGCAGTGATGACGGGGGGCCCTCCTACGAGCAGTACTTC. Its protein product is CASSDDGGPSYEQYF.